Reported below is one TCR beta chain. Its antigen is still unknown. The junction differs from germline at one of its ends, possibly a read error. This entry comes from a study of tumor-infiltrating lymphocytes in primary liver carcinoma. As for the study in general: Primary liver carcinoma in the patients was surgically resected.

Unsorted whole blood supplied the RNA, and germline DNA was extracted too. HBV chronically infected the treatment-naive patients. Germline V CDR1 and CDR2: SGHNT, YENEEA. The CDR3 covers 14 residues. Constant-region priming of roughly 500 ng total RNA yielded TCR beta cDNA. Library construction for TCR beta comprised three nested multiplex PCR rounds performed with slightly modified ARM-PCR. Rounds one and two of PCR, each of 10 cycles, were primed with TRBV1-TRBV30 forward primers and a C-beta reverse primer. Via MiXCR, TCRdb re-called the multiplex PCR reads, giving one row per CDR3 protein. This sample has 310,000 or so distinct CDR3 sequences, with around three fifths found just once. Study-level findings and limits: Paired tumor-adjacent and tumor-blood samples overlapped less than tumor region pairs did. Samples, which were bulk and unsorted, did not allow CD4+ and CD8+ repertoires to be compared.

The chain joins TRBV11-3 to TRBJ2-7; TRBD2 agrees at 7 bases. Material: peripheral blood. The sequence came from a woman aged 25 to 39 with primary liver carcinoma and hepatitis B virus infection. CDR3 amino acids: CASSLSAGLDEQHF. The CDR3 DNA reads TGTGCCAGCAGCTTATCAGCGGGACTCGACGAGCAGCACTTC.